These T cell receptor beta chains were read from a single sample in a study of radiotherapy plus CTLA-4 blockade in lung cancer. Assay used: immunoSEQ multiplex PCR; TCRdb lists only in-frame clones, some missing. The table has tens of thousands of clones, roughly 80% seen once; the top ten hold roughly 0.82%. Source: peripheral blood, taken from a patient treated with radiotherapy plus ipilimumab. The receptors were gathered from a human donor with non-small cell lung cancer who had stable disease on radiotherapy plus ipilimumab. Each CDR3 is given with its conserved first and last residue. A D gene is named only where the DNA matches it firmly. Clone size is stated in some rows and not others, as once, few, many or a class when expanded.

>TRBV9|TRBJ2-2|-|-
TGTGCCAGCAGCGTAGACACCGGGGAGCTGTTTTTT
CASSVDTGELFF
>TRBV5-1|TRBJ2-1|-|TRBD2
TGCGCCAGCAGCTTTGAGCGGGGGAACAATGAGCAGTTCTTC
CASSFERGNNEQFF
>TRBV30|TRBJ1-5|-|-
TGTGCCTGGAGTGTCTCCAGGGGCAATAGCAATCAGCCCCAGCATTTT
CAWSVSRGNSNQPQHF
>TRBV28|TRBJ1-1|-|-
TGTGCCAGCAGTTTGGCGGAGAACACTGAAGCTTTCTTT
CASSLAENTEAFF
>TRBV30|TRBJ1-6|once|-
TGTGCCTGGAGTGTAGGCCTGGGAAATTCACCCCTCCACTTT
CAWSVGLGNSPLHF
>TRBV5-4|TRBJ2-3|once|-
TGTGCCAGCAACCCTCCAGGGGGTAGCGGGATTAGGGATACGCAGTATTTT
CASNPPGGSGIRDTQYF
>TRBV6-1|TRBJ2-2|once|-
TGTGCCAGCAGGACTGGGAACACCGGGGAGCTGTTTTTT
CASRTGNTGELFF
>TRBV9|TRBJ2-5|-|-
TGTGCCAGCAGTGAAAATCAGGGGCCCCAAGAGACCCAGTACTTC
CASSENQGPQETQYF
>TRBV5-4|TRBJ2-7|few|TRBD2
TGTGCCAGCAGCTTAGACGGGGGGGCGGTCGAGCAGTACTTC
CASSLDGGAVEQYF
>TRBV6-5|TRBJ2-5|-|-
TGTGCCAGCAGTTACTCTACAGGATCGTACCAAGAGACCCAGTACTTC
CASSYSTGSYQETQYF
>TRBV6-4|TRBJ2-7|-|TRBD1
TGTGCCAGCAGTGAAGATGGGACAGGGGGCTACGAGCAGTACTTC
CASSEDGTGGYEQYF
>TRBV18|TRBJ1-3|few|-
TGTGCCAGCTCACCAGGGGAAGGTGGAAACACCATATATTTT
CASSPGEGGNTIYF